Following are 32 T cell receptor beta chains from one sample sequenced in a study of T-cell reconstitution after alpha-beta-depleted transplantation in children. Molecular barcoding with unique molecular identifiers was used for the TCRbeta library. MiXCR was run by TCRdb on the PCR reads, yielding one entry per CDR3 protein. The sample consists of about 200,000 distinct CDR3 sequences, about 8.2% of them appearing once. The specimen comprised PBMCs, mostly from graft donor cells, sampled 360 days after TCRalphabeta/CD19-depleted stem cell transplant. These receptors were collected from a male patient between 2 and 9 years old who had a stem cell transplant for acute myeloid leukemia, so the T cells may come from the graft donor.

The sample holds many counts of this clonotype. The V and J genes are TRBV18 and TRBJ2-7; no clear D. CDR1 and CDR2 (germline): KGHSH, LQKENI. The CDR3 has 13 amino acids. Trimming took off 3 bases at V and 7 bases at J, with 13 bases between the two ends. The chain's CDR3 is CASSPFSDGEQYF. In DNA, the CDR3 is TGTGCCAGCTCACCCTTTTCGGACGGAGAGCAGTACTTC.

This clonotype was detected many times. One junction end disagrees with the germline gene, perhaps due to a read error. The chain uses TRBV7-2 and TRBJ2-5, with D perhaps matching TRBD1 (5 bases). The CDR3 sequence is 13 residues long. The germline gives CDR1 SGHTA, CDR2 FQGNSA. CDR3 coding DNA: TGCGCCAGCAGCTTCTCCAGGGAAGAGACCCAGTACTTC. As protein: CASSFSREETQYF.

This clonotype has ten or more counts. The chain links TRBV27 to TRBJ2-3, with 7 nucleotides matching TRBD1. The CDR3 spans 16 residues. Germline trimming cut 6 bases from V and 4 bases from J; bases unmatched to any gene: 13. CDR1 is MNHEY, CDR2 SMNVEV, per germline (reference sequence). The CDR3 DNA reads as TGTGCCAGCAGATATTCCGGGACAGCATGGTCAGATACGCAGTATTTT. It specifies CASRYSGTAWSDTQYF.

This clonotype was detected many times. The rearrangement joins TRBV2 to TRBJ2-7; D possibly corresponds to TRBD2 (6 bases). From germline, CDR1 is SNHLY and CDR2 FYNNEI. This CDR3 is 13 amino acids long. The V end lost 8 bases, the J end lost 2 bases, and 13 bases lay between the germline ends. The CDR3 bases are TGTGCCAGCCGCCCGGGACTCGCCTACGAGCAGTACTTC. Translating gives CASRPGLAYEQYF.

In its sample, this clonotype was seen many times. This rearrangement joins TRBV7-2 to TRBJ2-7, with 9 bases aligning to TRBD2. Germline CDR1 is SGHTA and CDR2 is FQGNSA. CDR3 length equals 13 residues. V was pared by 5 bases and J by 4 bases, with 3 bases of the junction left unmatched. Here the CDR3 DNA reads TGTGCCAGCAGCCGTAGCGGGAGTTACGAGCAGTACTTC. This encodes CASSRSGSYEQYF.

A note on this clonotype: Germline and junction disagree at one end, which may indicate a read error. V is TRBV5-5 and J is TRBJ2-5, with 10 bases matching TRBD1. This CDR3 comprises 18 residues. Looked up from germline, CDR1 is SGHKS and CDR2 is YYEKEE (reference sequence). The CDR3 reads CASTLVPGQGSLQETQYF. In DNA, the CDR3 is TGTGCCAGCACCTTGGTCCCGGGACAGGGGTCCCTTCAAGAGACCCAGTACTTC.

In this sample, this clonotype turned up many times. The chain recombines TRBV27 with TRBJ2-1; perhaps TRBD2 as D (6 bases). V was shortened by 6 bases and J by 3 bases, with 12 bases between the two germline ends. Germline CDR1 reads MNHEY; CDR2 reads SMNVEV (reference sequence). This CDR3 contains 14 residues. The CDR3 DNA is TGTGCCAGCAGCCAGACTAGGCTCTACAATGAGCAGTTCTTC. Translating it yields CASSQTRLYNEQFF.

This clonotype has ten or more counts. The chain links TRBV7-2 to TRBJ2-5, with 7 bases identical to TRBD1. V was pared by 8 bases and J by 5 bases, with 14 bases of the junction left unmatched. CDR3 length: 15 residues. Germline CDR1 is SGHTA and CDR2 is FQGNSA. As DNA, the CDR3 is TGTGCCAGCGGTGGACAGGTGCTGTCTGGTGAGACCCAGTACTTC. Translated, it gives CASGGQVLSGETQYF. Full variable domain (rest looked up from reference TRBV7-2 and TRBJ2-5): GAGVSQSPSNKVTEKGKDVELRCDPISGHTALYWYRQSLGQGLEFLIYFQGNSAPDKSGLPSDRFSAERTGGSVSTLTIQRTQQEDSAVYLCASGGQVLSGETQYFGPGTRLLVL.

The chain couples TRBV18 to TRBJ1-2; D unclear. CDR1 is KGHSH and CDR2 is LQKENI in the germline V gene. The CDR3 runs to 14 residues. V lost 0 bases to trimming and J lost 5 bases, with 10 bases between them. The CDR3 DNA follows: TGTGCCAGCTCACCACCCCGGGGTTGGTATGGCTACACCTTC. It encodes CASSPPRGWYGYTF.

This clonotype was recorded a few times. This sequence joins TRBV4-1 and TRBJ2-7; TRBD1 matches at 8 bases. This CDR3 has 17 residues. Unmatched junction bases numbered 15, after V lost 5 bases and J lost 3 bases. Germline lookup yields CDR1 MGHRA and CDR2 YSYEKL. CDR3 nucleotides: TGCGCCAGCAGCACCCGACAGGGGATACACTCACGCTACGAGCAGTACTTC. It codes for CASSTRQGIHSRYEQYF.

In its sample, this clonotype was seen many times. This sequence joins TRBV5-1 and TRBJ1-2, with 7 nucleotides matching TRBD1. Germline values: CDR1 SGHRS, CDR2 YFSETQ. The CDR3 extends over 14 amino acids. J lost 3 bases, V lost 0 bases, and 2 bases had no gene match. The CDR3 spells CASSLDDRDYGYTF. CDR3 sequence (DNA): TGCGCCAGCAGCTTGGATGACAGGGACTATGGCTACACCTTC.

In this sample, this clonotype turned up many times. This chain uses TRBV5-6 with TRBJ2-1; 7 bases match TRBD1. Unmatched junction bases numbered 5, after V lost 4 bases and J lost 4 bases. Germline V gene data show CDR1 as SGHDT and CDR2 as YYEEEE. The CDR3 has 14 residues. CDR3 residues: CASSNRDSYNEQFF. CDR3 in DNA: TGTGCCAGCAGCAACCGGGACAGTTACAATGAGCAGTTCTTC.

There are many counts of this clonotype. J is TRBJ2-7 and V is TRBV12-3 or TRBV12-4; a weak D match, TRBD1 (5 bases). Trimming cost V 5 bases and J 6 bases, with 14 bases left between them. The CDR3 has 13 residues. This CDR3 is CASSLHQGSEQYV. CDR3 bases: TGTGCCAGCAGTCTCCATCAGGGTTCCGAGCAGTACGTC.

Many counts were recorded for this clonotype. CDR3 coding DNA: TGCAGTGCTAGAGCCGGGACAGAGAATCAGCCCCAGCATTTT. Protein product: CSARAGTENQPQHF. V gene TRBV20-1 combines with J gene TRBJ1-5, with 7 bases aligning to TRBD1. The germline V gene encodes CDR1 DFQATT and CDR2 SNEGSKA (reference sequence). CDR3 length equals 14 residues. The junction had 4 bases not matched to a gene; V was cut back by 1 base and J by 4 bases.

This clonotype turned up a few times. V gene TRBV10-3 combines with J gene TRBJ2-7, with D possibly called TRBD1 or TRBD2 (5 bases each). Germline values: CDR1 ENHRY, CDR2 SYGVKD. V lost 2 bases to trimming and J lost 7 bases, with 9 bases between them. The CDR3 is 12 residues long. CDR3 DNA sequence: TGTGCCATCAGTGAGAAGGGACGTGAGCAGTACGTC. It encodes CAISEKGREQYV.

This clonotype was counted at least ten times. The chain carries TRBV20-1 and TRBJ2-7; no reliable D call. Germline lookup yields CDR1 DFQATT and CDR2 SNEGSKA (reference sequence). The CDR3 contains 13 residues. Trimming cost V 5 bases and J 3 bases, with 14 bases left between them. The CDR3 is CSAVVLMYYEQYF. The CDR3 DNA reads TGCAGTGCTGTCGTGCTTATGTACTACGAGCAGTACTTC.

This clonotype came up a few times. This rearrangement joins TRBV30 to TRBJ2-3; 9 positions match TRBD2. CDR3 length equals 14 residues. V was pared by 4 bases and J by 2 bases, with 4 bases of the junction left unmatched. The germline gives CDR1 GTSNPN, CDR2 SVGIG (reference sequence). CDR3 in amino acids: CAWTSGNPTDTQYF. DNA for the CDR3: TGTGCCTGGACTAGCGGGAACCCCACAGATACGCAGTATTTT.

The chain combines TRBV25-1 with TRBJ2-2; TRBD2 matches at 12 bases. V gave up 5 bases and J gave up 2 bases; unmatched junction bases: 9. The CDR3 sequence is 18 residues long. Germline V gene lookup returns CDR1 MGHDK and CDR2 SYGVNS. The CDR3 region is CASSLRPGLAGNTGELFF. Written as DNA, the CDR3 is TGTGCCAGCAGTCTTAGACCCGGACTAGCGGGAAACACCGGGGAGCTGTTTTTT.

The chain joins TRBV25-1 to TRBJ1-6; 9 nucleotides match TRBD1. Germline V gene sequence: CDR1 MGHDK, CDR2 SYGVNS. This CDR3 contains 17 residues. Trimming took 1 base from V and 13 from J; bases not matched to a gene: 14. The CDR3 sequence: CASSEWAPDGTGSPLHF. In DNA form, the CDR3 reads TGTGCCAGCAGTGAATGGGCCCCGGACGGGACAGGGTCGCCCCTCCACTTT.

This clonotype turned up a few times. CDR3 loop: CASSLWGLGANVLTF. The CDR3 bases are TGTGCCAGCAGTTTATGGGGGCTTGGGGCCAACGTCCTGACTTTC. The rearrangement uses TRBV27 and TRBJ2-6; perhaps TRBD1 as D (6 bases). Per the germline V gene, CDR1 is MNHEY and CDR2 is SMNVEV (reference sequence). The V and J ends lost 1 base and 3 bases respectively, with 7 bases between them. This CDR3 region has 15 residues.

CDR3 protein: CASSFVQGAIGYTF. The CDR3 bases are TGTGCCAGCAGTTTCGTTCAGGGGGCAATTGGCTACACCTTC. This sequence joins TRBV12-3 or TRBV12-4 and TRBJ1-2; 8 bases are shared with TRBD1. With V trimmed by 3 bases and J by 7 bases, 7 bases remained unmatched. This CDR3 region has 14 residues.

This clonotype came up many times. The DNA for the CDR3 is TGTGCCAGCAGTGCCCGGGACAGGGTTGGAGATACGCAGTATTTT. This sequence encodes CASSARDRVGDTQYF. V is TRBV12-3 or TRBV12-4 and J is TRBJ2-3; 9 nucleotides match TRBD1. This CDR3 is built from 15 residues. V lost 5 bases, J lost 5 bases, and 8 bases stayed unmatched.

This clonotype was detected ten times or more. This rearrangement joins TRBV5-1 to TRBJ2-1, with a weak D call TRBD2 (6 bases). The CDR3 consists of 17 residues. V was cut by 0 bases and J by 10 bases, with 23 bases left in between. Germline-derived CDR1 and CDR2 are SGHRS and YFSETQ. The CDR3 DNA reads TGCGCCAGCAGCTTGGATCTTTTGGGACTCCCCGCGGTAGAGCAGTTCTTC. Amino acids: CASSLDLLGLPAVEQFF.

This chain connects TRBV12-3 or TRBV12-4 to TRBJ2-7; no clear D. The V gene lost 6 bases and the J gene lost 6 bases, with 15 bases spanning the gap. The CDR3 spans 13 residues. In nucleotides, the CDR3 is TGTGCCAGCAGCCCAGCCCCGGCCAGCGAGCAGTACTTC. It codes for CASSPAPASEQYF.

Comment on this clonotype: Because it lacks the conserved phenylalanine or tryptophan at the end, this CDR3 is likely a read error. J is TRBJ1-1 and V is TRBV6-2 or TRBV6-3; no reliable D call. CDR3 length: 14 residues. V was trimmed by 6 bases and J by 1 base, leaving 12 bases between them. CDR1 is MNHEY, CDR2 SVGEGT, per germline. In DNA, the CDR3 is TGTGCCAGCAGCCTCTTTATGTCGAACACTGAAGCTTTCCTT. It is translated as CASSLFMSNTEAFL.

V gene TRBV27 combines with J gene TRBJ1-5; unclear D gene. V gave up 8 bases and J gave up 0 bases, with 8 bases separating them. CDR1 MNHEY and CDR2 SMNVEV come from the germline V gene (reference sequence). The CDR3 totals 13 residues. The CDR3 protein is CASRSYSNQPQHF. CDR3 sequence (DNA): TGTGCCAGCCGGTCCTATAGCAATCAGCCCCAGCATTTT.

With regard to this clonotype: At one boundary the junction diverges from the germline segment, which might be a read error. The CDR3 protein is CSSSQPTGKQGAFF. The CDR3 region has the DNA TGCTCCAGCAGCCAACCAACAGGGAAACAAGGAGCTTTCTTT. This chain uses TRBV4-1 with TRBJ1-1; weak D call: TRBD1 (6 bases). The CDR3 consists of 14 residues. Germline V gives CDR1 MGHRA, CDR2 YSYEKL.

This clonotype was detected a few times. The chain uses TRBV20-1 and TRBJ2-5; 10 bases fit TRBD2. The CDR3 extends over 13 amino acids. Germline CDR1 reads DFQATT; CDR2 reads SNEGSKA (reference sequence). The CDR3 protein is CSAPPLAGVTQYF. CDR3 coding DNA: TGCAGCGCCCCCCCTCTAGCGGGAGTCACCCAGTACTTC.

The rearrangement links TRBV4-3 to TRBJ2-7, with TRBD1 matching over 7 bases. The CDR3 spans 15 residues. CDR1 is LGHNA and CDR2 is YSLEER in the germline V gene. The J segment lost 3 bases and the V segment lost 7 bases, leaving 12 bases of the junction unmatched. CDR3 protein: CASNSTGSSNYEQYF. For the CDR3, the DNA is TGCGCCAGCAACTCGACAGGGAGTAGTAACTACGAGCAGTACTTC.

This clonotype has just a few counts. The CDR3 nucleotides read TGTGCCACCCGGGGGGGTCCCTTGGGCAATGAGCAGTTCTTC. Encoded protein: CATRGGPLGNEQFF. The chain combines TRBV7-9 with TRBJ2-1, with 8 bases matching TRBD2. CDR3 length: 14 amino acids. V dropped 10 bases and J dropped 6; count of bases not matched to a gene: 11. Germline lookup yields CDR1 SEHNR and CDR2 FQNEAQ (reference sequence).

This clonotype has ten or more counts. The chain employs TRBV12-3 or TRBV12-4 and TRBJ1-1, with a weak D call TRBD1 (6 bases). The CDR3 extends over 15 amino acids. V was trimmed by 5 bases and J by 0 bases, leaving 13 bases between them. The CDR3 is CASSPTGRVNTEAFF. CDR3 nucleotide sequence: TGTGCCAGCAGTCCGACAGGTAGGGTGAACACTGAAGCTTTCTTT.

This clonotype was detected ten times or more. This chain links TRBV5-1 with TRBJ2-2; D remains unclear. The CDR3 loop spans 13 amino acids. Germline V gives CDR1 SGHRS, CDR2 YFSETQ. The V end lost 4 bases, the J end lost 8 bases, and 12 bases lay between the germline ends. CDR3 loop: CASSLPDSGELFF. CDR3 nucleotides: TGCGCCAGCAGCCTACCCGACTCAGGGGAGCTGTTTTTT.